The 4 T cell receptor beta chains below were found in one sample sequenced in a study of T cell responses to AZD1222 COVID-19 vaccine. TCRdb's copy holds only in-frame clones and misses some; the assay was immunoSEQ multiplex PCR. This table has 120,000 to 150,000 clones, about 92% appearing once. This specimen was peripheral blood, taken on day 0 of AZD1222 vaccination. The receptors here all came from an adult in good health.

This sequence joins TRBV24-1 and TRBJ1-5, with a possible D match to TRBD1 (6 bases). The V gene lost 9 bases and the J gene lost 0 bases, with 23 bases spanning the gap. CDR3 size: 18 residues. Germline V lookup: CDR1 KGHDR, CDR2 SFDVKD. The CDR3 DNA sequence: TGTGCCACCGCTCAGACAGGTCCCTCTCAATATAGCAATCAGCCCCAGCATTTT. This sequence encodes CATAQTGPSQYSNQPQHF.

V and J are TRBV6-1 and TRBJ1-5; D is unresolved. CDR3 size: 15 residues. V was trimmed by 2 bases and J by 1 base, leaving 9 bases between them. Germline loops: CDR1 MNHNS, CDR2 SASEGT. The CDR3 sequence: CASSEMEGSNQPQHF. In DNA, the CDR3 is TGTGCCAGCAGTGAAATGGAGGGCAGCAATCAGCCCCAGCATTTT.

This clone was seen just once. The rearrangement links TRBV7-9 to TRBJ1-1; 9 nucleotides align to TRBD1. V lost 5 bases and J lost 1; bases outside the gene matches: 2. CDR1 and CDR2 (germline): SEHNR, FQNEAQ (reference sequence). The CDR3 covers 14 residues. The CDR3 nucleotides are TGTGCCAGCAGCAAGGGACAGGGGAACACTGAAGCTTTCTTT. It translates to CASSKGQGNTEAFF.

V is TRBV7-2 and J is TRBJ2-5; D is undetermined. The length of the CDR3 is 13 residues. The germline V gene encodes CDR1 SGHTA and CDR2 FQGNSA. V lost 2 bases and J lost 2, with 6 bases in between. The CDR3 DNA is TGTGCCAGCAGCTTATCCATACAAGAGACCCAGTACTTC. It is translated as CASSLSIQETQYF.